This TCR beta chain comes out of a study of blood T cell repertoires in COVID-19. Overall study context: Samples taken during acute and convalescent COVID-19 were collected in the United States, Italy and Spain. Sources were T cells, B-cell-depleted T cells, or PBMCs; the material itself was cDNA or gDNA.

This CDR3 contains 15 residues. The V gene's germline CDR1 is MNHEY and CDR2 SVGAGI. V was pared by 8 bases and J by 2 bases, with 10 bases of the junction left unmatched. Original methodology: Researchers report that nucleated cell counts were estimated from reference gene primer amplification. Using immunoSEQ multiplex PCR, the repertoire was profiled, and TCRdb retains in-frame clones only, with some absent. The DNA gave D and trimming, while V, J and clone size come from that table. The sample shows around 150,000 clones, 85% of them seen only once. Enrolment of Seattle patients took place during active infection, and they were followed longitudinally.

The sequence was obtained from an older woman with COVID-19, enrolled during active disease. Source material: peripheral blood. The chain is built from TRBV6-5 and TRBJ1-1, with 8 bases aligning to TRBD1. CDR3 DNA sequence: TGTGCCAGCCGATCAGGTTCAGGGGGCAACACTGAAGCTTTCTTT. Its protein product is CASRSGSGGNTEAFF.